These T cell receptor beta chains were read from a single sample in a study of CD8 T cell repertoires and HIV-1 epitope variants. Some clones are missing from TCRdb's copy, which holds only in-frame ones; the method was immunoSEQ multiplex PCR. Of under 3,000 clones in the sample, about 65% were seen once. These receptors' targets are unknown. Sample: cultured CD8+ T cells derived from PBMCs. These receptors were obtained from a male donor with HIV. Each CDR3 is given with its conserved first and last residue. Each record gives: CDR3 protein, CDR3 DNA, clone size, V gene, D gene, J gene. D genes are given only for firm matches. Expanded clones are given a class, and other clones once, few, many or no size at all.

CDR3 protein: CASSLGGSILYEQYF; CDR3 DNA: TGTGCCAGCAGCTTGGGGGGCTCGATCCTCTACGAGCAGTACTTC; clone size: -; V gene: TRBV5-6; D gene: -; J gene: TRBJ2-7
CDR3 protein: CAWRGFEALTAFF; CDR3 DNA: TGTGCCTGGAGGGGTTTCGAGGCCTTAACGGCTTTCTTT; clone size: -; V gene: TRBV30; D gene: -; J gene: TRBJ1-1
CDR3 protein: CASSGTGYEQYF; CDR3 DNA: TGTGCCAGCAGCGGGACAGGCTACGAGCAGTACTTC; clone size: few; V gene: TRBV6-1; D gene: TRBD1; J gene: TRBJ2-7
CDR3 protein: CATSAGGEQYF; CDR3 DNA: TGTGCCACCTCCGCGGGGGGCGAGCAGTACTTC; clone size: -; V gene: TRBV10-3; D gene: TRBD2; J gene: TRBJ2-7
CDR3 protein: CASSSTQGLETQYF; CDR3 DNA: TGTGCCAGCAGCTCGACCCAGGGTTTAGAGACCCAGTACTTC; clone size: -; V gene: TRBV7-9; D gene: -; J gene: TRBJ2-5
CDR3 protein: CASRSIWDRGRGETQYF; CDR3 DNA: TGTGCCAGCAGATCAATATGGGACAGGGGGAGAGGAGAGACCCAGTACTTC; clone size: -; V gene: TRBV27; D gene: TRBD1; J gene: TRBJ2-5
CDR3 protein: CASSGQGADNEQFF; CDR3 DNA: TGCGCCAGCTCAGGACAGGGGGCTGACAATGAGCAGTTCTTC; clone size: -; V gene: TRBV5-1; D gene: TRBD1; J gene: TRBJ2-1
CDR3 protein: CASSLYNDRDGQYF; CDR3 DNA: TGTGCCAGCAGCTTGTACAATGACAGGGACGGGCAGTACTTC; clone size: -; V gene: TRBV5-8; D gene: TRBD1; J gene: TRBJ2-7
CDR3 protein: CASSPETNYNEQFF; CDR3 DNA: TGTGCCAGCTCACCCGAGACAAACTACAATGAGCAGTTCTTC; clone size: -; V gene: TRBV18; D gene: -; J gene: TRBJ2-1
CDR3 protein: CASTPPRLMNTEAFF; CDR3 DNA: TGTGCCAGCACCCCACCCAGGCTTATGAACACTGAAGCTTTCTTT; clone size: once; V gene: TRBV6-1; D gene: -; J gene: TRBJ1-1
CDR3 protein: CSVEGGQGLAGGRYNEQFF; CDR3 DNA: TGCAGCGTTGAAGGAGGCCAAGGACTAGCGGGAGGTCGCTACAATGAGCAGTTCTTC; clone size: -; V gene: TRBV29-1; D gene: TRBD2; J gene: TRBJ2-1
CDR3 protein: CASSLLGSGEAFF; CDR3 DNA: TGTGCCAGCAGTTTATTGGGCTCGGGGGAAGCTTTCTTT; clone size: -; V gene: TRBV28; D gene: -; J gene: TRBJ1-1
CDR3 protein: CAISEDRWGPQYF; CDR3 DNA: TGTGCCATCAGTGAGGATCGCTGGGGACCGCAATACTTC; clone size: -; V gene: TRBV10-3; D gene: -; J gene: TRBJ2-7
CDR3 protein: CASKPQVQFHEQYF; CDR3 DNA: TGTGCCAGCAAACCACAGGTCCAATTCCACGAGCAGTACTTC; clone size: few; V gene: TRBV5-6; D gene: -; J gene: TRBJ2-7
CDR3 protein: CASSLRGVSYNEQFF; CDR3 DNA: TGTGCCAGCAGCTTACGGGGGGTTTCCTACAATGAGCAGTTCTTC; clone size: -; V gene: TRBV7-3; D gene: TRBD2; J gene: TRBJ2-1
CDR3 protein: CASSLGQSSEQYF; CDR3 DNA: TGTGCCAGCAGCTTGGGACAGTCCTCAGAGCAGTACTTC; clone size: -; V gene: TRBV5-6; D gene: -; J gene: TRBJ2-7
CDR3 protein: CASSLPTGRIGYGYTF; CDR3 DNA: TGTGCCAGCAGCTTGCCTACAGGGAGGATTGGATATGGCTACACCTTC; clone size: -; V gene: TRBV5-4; D gene: -; J gene: TRBJ1-2
CDR3 protein: CASGRTGEGYGYTF; CDR3 DNA: TGTGCCAGCGGGCGGACAGGGGAAGGGTATGGCTACACCTTC; clone size: -; V gene: TRBV6-5; D gene: TRBD1; J gene: TRBJ1-2
CDR3 protein: CASSIGGEGYTF; CDR3 DNA: TGTGCCAGCAGCATAGGGGGAGAGGGCTACACCTTC; clone size: few; V gene: TRBV5-5; D gene: -; J gene: TRBJ1-2
CDR3 protein: CASSQGPYEQYF; CDR3 DNA: TGTGCCAGCAGCCAGGGGCCCTACGAGCAGTACTTC; clone size: -; V gene: TRBV27; D gene: -; J gene: TRBJ2-7
CDR3 protein: CASSFQRGTYEQYF; CDR3 DNA: TGTGCCAGCAGCTTCCAGCGGGGGACCTACGAGCAGTACTTC; clone size: -; V gene: TRBV13; D gene: TRBD2; J gene: TRBJ2-7
CDR3 protein: CASSPGPNIPYEQYF; CDR3 DNA: TGTGCCAGCAGCCCGGGACCCAATATTCCCTACGAGCAGTACTTC; clone size: -; V gene: TRBV14; D gene: -; J gene: TRBJ2-7
CDR3 protein: CASSIVQGNQPQHF; CDR3 DNA: TGTGCCAGTAGTATAGTGCAGGGCAATCAGCCCCAGCATTTT; clone size: -; V gene: TRBV19; D gene: -; J gene: TRBJ1-5
CDR3 protein: CAGRGGTGELFF; CDR3 DNA: TGTGCCGGCCGAGGTGGGACCGGGGAGCTGTTTTTT; clone size: -; V gene: TRBV19; D gene: -; J gene: TRBJ2-2
CDR3 protein: CASSYAGSYEQYF; CDR3 DNA: TGTGCCAGCAGTTACGCAGGTTCCTACGAGCAGTACTTC; clone size: -; V gene: TRBV6-5; D gene: -; J gene: TRBJ2-7
CDR3 protein: CASSEWGGSSGANVLTF; CDR3 DNA: TGTGCCAGCAGTGAATGGGGCGGAAGCTCTGGGGCCAACGTCCTGACTTTC; clone size: -; V gene: TRBV2; D gene: -; J gene: TRBJ2-6
CDR3 protein: CSVGVSATNEKLFF; CDR3 DNA: TGCAGCGTTGGTGTGAGTGCAACTAATGAAAAACTGTTTTTT; clone size: few; V gene: TRBV29-1; D gene: -; J gene: TRBJ1-4
CDR3 protein: CASSAGLGSSEQYF; CDR3 DNA: TGTGCCAGCAGCGCGGGACTAGGTTCCTCCGAGCAGTACTTC; clone size: -; V gene: TRBV5-6; D gene: TRBD2; J gene: TRBJ2-7
CDR3 protein: CASSLPDRTPGDTQYF; CDR3 DNA: TGTGCCAGCAGCTTACCGGACCGGACACCCGGGGATACGCAGTATTTT; clone size: -; V gene: TRBV7-8; D gene: -; J gene: TRBJ2-3
CDR3 protein: CASSLGGAKLFF; CDR3 DNA: TGTGCCAGCAGCTTGGGAGGGGCAAAACTGTTTTTT; clone size: few; V gene: TRBV5-6; D gene: -; J gene: TRBJ1-4
CDR3 protein: CASRGQGYEQYF; CDR3 DNA: TGTGCCAGCAGGGGACAGGGCTACGAGCAGTACTTC; clone size: few; V gene: TRBV27; D gene: TRBD1; J gene: TRBJ2-7
CDR3 protein: CASSYSGRGRRNEQFF; CDR3 DNA: TGTGCCAGCAGTTACTCGGGCAGGGGAAGGCGAAATGAGCAGTTCTTC; clone size: -; V gene: TRBV6-5; D gene: -; J gene: TRBJ2-1
CDR3 protein: CASHTGAMREQYF; CDR3 DNA: TGTGCCAGCCATACAGGGGCGATGCGCGAGCAGTACTTC; clone size: -; V gene: TRBV28; D gene: TRBD1; J gene: TRBJ2-7
CDR3 protein: CASSLGGDTYEQYF; CDR3 DNA: TGTGCCAGCAGCTTAGGGGGGGATACTTACGAGCAGTACTTC; clone size: few; V gene: TRBV13; D gene: -; J gene: TRBJ2-7
CDR3 protein: CASSYGTGALHYGYTF; CDR3 DNA: TGTGCCAGCAGTTACGGGACAGGGGCTCTTCACTATGGCTACACCTTC; clone size: few; V gene: TRBV6-6; D gene: TRBD1; J gene: TRBJ1-2
CDR3 protein: CASSLGARDTQYF; CDR3 DNA: TGTGCCAGCAGCCTGGGGGCTAGAGATACGCAGTATTTT; clone size: -; V gene: TRBV9; D gene: -; J gene: TRBJ2-3
CDR3 protein: CASSRLSGGASNQPQHF; CDR3 DNA: TGTGCCAGTAGCCGATTATCGGGGGGGGCTAGCAATCAGCCCCAGCATTTT; clone size: -; V gene: TRBV19; D gene: -; J gene: TRBJ1-5
CDR3 protein: CASRGTVYEQYF; CDR3 DNA: TGTGCCAGCAGGGGGACGGTCTACGAGCAGTACTTC; clone size: -; V gene: TRBV27; D gene: -; J gene: TRBJ2-7
CDR3 protein: CATSASRGNSYEQYF; CDR3 DNA: TGTGCCACCAGCGCTTCGCGGGGGAACTCCTACGAGCAGTACTTC; clone size: -; V gene: TRBV15; D gene: TRBD2; J gene: TRBJ2-7
CDR3 protein: CSVVYGSGEQYF; CDR3 DNA: TGCAGCGTTGTTTATGGTAGCGGCGAGCAGTACTTC; clone size: -; V gene: TRBV29-1; D gene: -; J gene: TRBJ2-7
CDR3 protein: CASSIGPGPYEQYF; CDR3 DNA: TGTGCCAGTAGTATAGGACCAGGGCCCTACGAGCAGTACTTC; clone size: -; V gene: TRBV19; D gene: -; J gene: TRBJ2-7
CDR3 protein: CASRGPSGANVLTF; CDR3 DNA: TGTGCCAGCAGGGGACCCTCTGGGGCCAACGTCCTGACTTTC; clone size: -; V gene: TRBV28; D gene: -; J gene: TRBJ2-6
CDR3 protein: CASSQDPYGGGKETQYF; CDR3 DNA: TGTGCCAGCAGCCAAGATCCCTACGGGGGGGGGAAAGAGACCCAGTACTTC; clone size: once; V gene: TRBV4-2; D gene: TRBD2; J gene: TRBJ2-5
CDR3 protein: CASSQVGQNTEAFF; CDR3 DNA: TGCGCCAGCAGCCAAGTAGGACAGAACACTGAAGCTTTCTTT; clone size: -; V gene: TRBV4-3; D gene: -; J gene: TRBJ1-1
CDR3 protein: CASSQASGEANYGYTF; CDR3 DNA: TGCGCCAGCAGCCAAGCGAGCGGGGAGGCTAACTATGGCTACACCTTC; clone size: -; V gene: TRBV4-3; D gene: -; J gene: TRBJ1-2
CDR3 protein: CASSCPEVHQETQYF; CDR3 DNA: TGTGCCAGCAGCTGTCCCGAGGTGCACCAAGAGACCCAGTACTTC; clone size: once; V gene: TRBV5-4; D gene: -; J gene: TRBJ2-5
CDR3 protein: CASIIWDGNTEAFF; CDR3 DNA: TGTGCCAGCATCATATGGGACGGCAACACTGAAGCTTTCTTT; clone size: -; V gene: TRBV13; D gene: -; J gene: TRBJ1-1
CDR3 protein: CASSYGGLSEKLFF; CDR3 DNA: TGTGCCAGCAGTTACGGGGGTTTAAGTGAAAAACTGTTTTTT; clone size: -; V gene: TRBV6-5; D gene: -; J gene: TRBJ1-4
CDR3 protein: CASSQEWQGYTF; CDR3 DNA: TGTGCCAGCAGCCAAGAGTGGCAGGGCTACACCTTC; clone size: -; V gene: TRBV14; D gene: -; J gene: TRBJ1-2
CDR3 protein: CASSYSGGNYGYTF; CDR3 DNA: TGTGCCAGCAGTTACTCAGGGGGGAACTATGGCTACACCTTC; clone size: few; V gene: TRBV6-5; D gene: -; J gene: TRBJ1-2
CDR3 protein: CASSSRDRLNEQFF; CDR3 DNA: TGTGCCAGCTCTTCACGGGATAGGCTAAATGAGCAGTTCTTC; clone size: -; V gene: TRBV6-6; D gene: -; J gene: TRBJ2-1
CDR3 protein: CASSLGSYNEQFF; CDR3 DNA: TGTGCCAGCAGTTTAGGCTCCTACAATGAGCAGTTCTTC; clone size: -; V gene: TRBV28; D gene: -; J gene: TRBJ2-1
CDR3 protein: CASSSDSYEQYF; CDR3 DNA: TGTGCCAGCAGTTCAGACTCCTACGAGCAGTACTTC; clone size: -; V gene: TRBV28; D gene: -; J gene: TRBJ2-7
CDR3 protein: CASSSTTTTQGAKGETQYF; CDR3 DNA: TGTGCCAGCAGTTCCACGACAACCACACAGGGGGCGAAGGGCGAGACCCAGTACTTC; clone size: -; V gene: TRBV27; D gene: TRBD1; J gene: TRBJ2-5
CDR3 protein: CASGGLAGAYEQYF; CDR3 DNA: TGTGCCAGTGGAGGACTAGCGGGAGCCTACGAGCAGTACTTC; clone size: once; V gene: TRBV2; D gene: TRBD2; J gene: TRBJ2-7